Shown below are 23 T cell receptor beta chains from a single sample sequenced in a study of T cell repertoires in ileal Crohn's disease. Libraries were prepared by immunoSEQ multiplex PCR; TCRdb keeps only in-frame clonotypes and omits some of them. The table records over 4,500 clones, roughly 84% of them present only once. The specimen was ileal tissue. These receptors all stem from an adult with Crohn's disease.

J is TRBJ2-3 and V is TRBV7-2; D not resolved. Germline V gives CDR1 SGHTA, CDR2 FQGNSA. This CDR3 contains 13 residues. The ends were cut back, 7 bases at V and 7 bases at J, with 15 bases in the middle. CDR3 DNA: TGTGCCAGCACCCGACCAAGCGAGAATACGCAGTATTTT. Its protein product is CASTRPSENTQYF.

This clone has a handful of counts. The chain links TRBV9 to TRBJ2-1, with 12 bases lining up with TRBD2. Trimming cost V 1 base and J 9 bases; bases outside gene matches: 11. The CDR3 consists of 17 residues. Per the germline V gene, CDR1 is SGDLS and CDR2 is YYNGEE. The CDR3: CASSVRGLAGGPSEQFF. In DNA, the CDR3 is TGTGCCAGCAGCGTAAGAGGTCTAGCGGGGGGGCCGTCTGAGCAGTTCTTC.

This rearrangement joins TRBV30 to TRBJ1-1; tentative D call: TRBD1 (6 bases). The CDR3 has 13 residues. Germline V gene data show CDR1 as GTSNPN and CDR2 as SVGIG (reference sequence). With 7 bases removed from V and 4 bases from J, the gap between germline ends came to 16 bases. The CDR3 nucleotides are TGTGCCTTGGGGGCTAGGTGGTTCACTGAAGCTTTCTTT. It specifies CALGARWFTEAFF.

The chain carries TRBV15 and TRBJ2-5, with 7 bases identical to TRBD1. Per germline, CDR1 LNHNV and CDR2 YYDKDF (reference sequence). J lost 3 bases, V lost 0 bases, and 4 bases had no gene match. This CDR3 comprises 15 residues. The CDR3 here is CATSRDGTGEETQYF. In DNA form, the CDR3 reads TGTGCCACCAGCAGAGATGGTACAGGGGAAGAGACCCAGTACTTC.

Only one count was recorded for this clone. The CDR3: CASSLSAGGSYEQYF. The CDR3 coding sequence is TGTGCCAGCAGTTTATCGGCAGGGGGCTCCTACGAGCAGTACTTC. V is TRBV28 and J is TRBJ2-7; 7 bases are shared with TRBD1. This CDR3 has 15 amino acids. Trimming at V came to 1 base and at J to 0 bases, leaving 3 bases not matched to a gene. Germline loops: CDR1 MDHEN, CDR2 SYDVKM.

The chain carries TRBV9 and TRBJ2-5; 8 bases line up with TRBD1. The CDR3 length is 13 residues. Germline CDR1 SGDLS, CDR2 YYNGEE. Trimming took 5 bases from V and 2 from J; bases not matched to a gene: 2. The CDR3 reads CASSGTGQETQYF. Written as DNA, the CDR3 is TGTGCCAGCAGTGGGACAGGACAAGAGACCCAGTACTTC.

This chain joins TRBV28 and TRBJ2-6, with 10 nucleotides matching TRBD1. There are 19 residues in the CDR3. Germline CDR1 reads MDHEN; CDR2 reads SYDVKM. J gave up 0 bases and V 3 bases, and 8 bases lay outside the gene matches. CDR3 amino acids: CASSFLGTGVGSGANVLTF. The DNA of the CDR3 is TGTGCCAGCAGTTTTTTAGGGACAGGGGTTGGCTCTGGGGCCAACGTCCTGACTTTC.

The rearrangement links TRBV27 to TRBJ1-3; 8 bases agree with TRBD1. Losses at the gene ends were 5 bases for V and 0 bases for J; bases not matched to a gene: 12. Germline V gene lookup returns CDR1 MNHEY and CDR2 SMNVEV (reference sequence). This CDR3 is built from 18 residues. The CDR3 coding sequence is TGTGCCAGCAGTCCCCTCGGACAGGGCGGTTTCTCTGGAAACACCATATATTTT. Its protein product is CASSPLGQGGFSGNTIYF.

The chain joins TRBV7-8 to TRBJ2-7; 8 positions agree with TRBD1. Germline-derived CDR1 and CDR2 are SGHVS and FQNEAQ. Losses at the gene ends were 9 bases for V and 4 bases for J; bases not matched to a gene: 8. The CDR3 has 13 residues. The CDR3 DNA reads as TGTGCCAGTCGACAGGGGAGTCTATACGAGCAGTACTTC. As protein: CASRQGSLYEQYF.

The genes are TRBV19 and TRBJ1-4; 7 bases are shared with TRBD1. From germline, CDR1 is LNHDA and CDR2 SQIVND (reference sequence). Unmatched junction bases numbered 3, after V lost 3 bases and J lost 5 bases. This CDR3 contains 14 residues. The DNA for the CDR3 is TGTGCCAGTAGTATGGTGGACAGGAATGAAAAACTGTTTTTT. It encodes CASSMVDRNEKLFF. Full variable domain (rest looked up from reference TRBV19 and TRBJ1-4): DGGITQSPKYLFRKEGQNVTLSCEQNLNHDAMYWYRQDPGQGLRLIYYSQIVNDFQKGDIAEGYSVSREKKESFPLTVTSAQKNPTAFYLCASSMVDRNEKLFFGSGTQLSVL.

The genes are TRBV7-2 and TRBJ2-2, with TRBD2 matching over 8 bases. Per the germline V gene, CDR1 is SGHTA and CDR2 is FQGNSA. The CDR3 contains 18 residues. V lost 3 bases, J lost 6 bases, and 15 bases stayed unmatched. The CDR3 spells CASSFRGGKLVIPGELFF. The CDR3 DNA follows: TGTGCCAGCAGCTTCCGGGGGGGCAAGCTTGTTATTCCCGGGGAGCTGTTTTTT.

A single count supports this clone. J is TRBJ2-7 and V is TRBV7-3, with 8 bases that match TRBD2. The V gene end was trimmed by 6 bases and the J gene end by 6 bases; junction bases not matched to a gene: 13. Germline CDR1 SGHTA, CDR2 FQGTGA. The CDR3 has 15 residues. The CDR3 DNA reads TGTGCCAGCAGTCCCCGCGGGGAGCGGGGGAGCGAGCAGTACTTC. As protein: CASSPRGERGSEQYF.

V usage is TRBV11-2 and J usage is TRBJ2-1; perhaps TRBD2 as D (5 bases). Germline V lookup: CDR1 SGHAT, CDR2 FQNNGV. The CDR3 extends over 17 amino acids. V lost 5 bases and J lost 6, with 23 bases in between. The CDR3 loop is CASSPWASSLRANEQFF. CDR3 DNA: TGTGCCAGCAGCCCCTGGGCGTCTAGCCTTCGAGCCAATGAGCAGTTCTTC.

The rearrangement joins TRBV28 to TRBJ2-7; 9 nucleotides align to TRBD1. J lost 7 bases, V lost 4 bases, and 5 bases had no gene match. Germline loops: CDR1 MDHEN, CDR2 SYDVKM. There are 13 residues in the CDR3. The CDR3 DNA reads TGTGCCAGCAGTTACGGACAGGGGAGGGAGCAGTACTTC. It is translated as CASSYGQGREQYF. Looking up the rest from reference TRBV28 and TRBJ2-7 gives the full variable domain: DVKVTQSSRYLVKRTGEKVFLECVQDMDHENMFWYRQDPGLGLRLIYFSYDVKMKEKGDIPEGYSVSREKKERFSLILESASTNQTSMYLCASSYGQGREQYFGPGTRLTVT.

The chain couples TRBV30 to TRBJ1-2; TRBD1 is a possible D gene (5 bases). The germline V gene has CDR1 GTSNPN and CDR2 SVGIG (reference sequence). Trimming took 3 bases from V and 9 from J, leaving 17 bases between them. This CDR3 is built from 13 residues. The CDR3 here is CAWRDQVGGSYTF. DNA for the CDR3: TGTGCCTGGAGGGACCAAGTGGGGGGGAGCTACACCTTC.

The V and J genes are TRBV7-6 and TRBJ2-3, with 7 bases identical to TRBD1. The V segment lost 5 bases and the J segment 4 bases; nucleotides outside the gene matches: 12. The CDR3 covers 16 residues. Germline V gene lookup returns CDR1 SGHVS and CDR2 FNYEAQ. The CDR3 spells CASSLGTAQRADTQYF. The CDR3 DNA reads TGTGCCAGCAGCCTCGGGACAGCCCAGAGGGCAGATACGCAGTATTTT.

The chain couples TRBV19 to TRBJ1-3; TRBD1 agrees at 9 bases. This CDR3 is built from 17 residues. The V gene end was trimmed by 5 bases and the J gene end by 2 bases; junction bases not matched to a gene: 10. The germline CDR1 and CDR2 sequences are LNHDA and SQIVND (reference sequence). The chain's CDR3 is CASSALNRGRAGNTIYF. The CDR3 DNA sequence: TGTGCCAGTAGTGCCCTGAACAGGGGGCGAGCTGGAAACACCATATATTTT.

The chain has TRBV4-1 and TRBJ2-2; maybe TRBD1 (8 bases). V lost 1 base to trimming and J lost 4 bases, with 13 bases between them. Germline V lookup: CDR1 MGHRA, CDR2 YSYEKL. This CDR3 contains 16 residues. The CDR3 DNA sequence: TGCGCCAGCAGCCAAGGGACAGGGAGGGGCACCGGGGAGCTGTTTTTT. This gives the protein CASSQGTGRGTGELFF.

The chain links TRBV30 to TRBJ1-1; D might be TRBD1 (5 bases). The CDR3 is made up of 11 amino acids. Trimming stripped 8 bases from V and 11 bases from J, with 18 bases between. CDR1 and CDR2 (germline): GTSNPN, SVGIG (reference sequence). CDR3 sequence reads: CAANRGLWAFF. CDR3 DNA sequence: TGTGCCGCCAACCGGGGACTTTGGGCTTTCTTT. Full variable domain (rest looked up from reference TRBV30 and TRBJ1-1): SQTIHQWPATLVQPVGSPLSLECTVEGTSNPNLYWYRQAAGRGLQLLFYSVGIGQISSEVPQNLSASRPQDRQFILSSKKLLLSDSGFYLCAANRGLWAFFGQGTRLTVV.

The chain is built from TRBV5-1 and TRBJ2-1, with TRBD2 identical over 10 bases. This CDR3 has 15 amino acids. V shed 4 bases, J shed 4 bases, and the junction held 5 bases outside the gene matches. The V gene's germline CDR1 is SGHRS and CDR2 YFSETQ. The DNA for the CDR3 is TGCGCCAGCAGCCCTAGCGGGGGACCTTACAATGAGCAGTTCTTC. Translating gives CASSPSGGPYNEQFF.

Only a few counts were recorded for this clone. The chain couples TRBV2 to TRBJ2-3; 9 bases are a match to TRBD2. V shed 7 bases, J shed 4 bases, and the junction held 9 bases outside the gene matches. The germline gives CDR1 SNHLY, CDR2 FYNNEI. The CDR3 runs to 15 residues. CDR3 DNA sequence: TGTGCCAGCACCTTTTTTGGCGGGGGGGCAGATACGCAGTATTTT. It translates to CASTFFGGGADTQYF.

The rearrangement joins TRBV4-1 to TRBJ2-5, with 7 bases lining up with TRBD1. Looked up from germline, CDR1 is MGHRA and CDR2 is YSYEKL. Losses at the gene ends were 4 bases for V and 5 bases for J; bases not matched to a gene: 10. This CDR3 spans 15 amino acids. The CDR3 coding sequence is TGCGCCAGCAGCCGCGACGGGACAGCCGGCGAGACCCAGTACTTC. Translated: CASSRDGTAGETQYF.

The J gene is TRBJ2-7, the V gene TRBV11-2; the D gene is possibly TRBD1 (6 bases). This CDR3 spans 14 amino acids. The V gene lost 4 bases and the J gene lost 3 bases, with 13 bases spanning the gap. Germline values: CDR1 SGHAT, CDR2 FQNNGV. CDR3 region: CASSSNAGVYEQYF. CDR3 bases: TGTGCCAGCAGCTCGAACGCAGGGGTCTACGAGCAGTACTTC. Complete variable domain (other parts from reference TRBV11-2 and TRBJ2-7): EAGVAQSPRYKIIEKRQSVAFWCNPISGHATLYWYQQILGQGPKLLIQFQNNGVVDDSQLPKDRFSAERLKGVDSTLKIQPAKLEDSAVYLCASSSNAGVYEQYFGPGTRLTVT.